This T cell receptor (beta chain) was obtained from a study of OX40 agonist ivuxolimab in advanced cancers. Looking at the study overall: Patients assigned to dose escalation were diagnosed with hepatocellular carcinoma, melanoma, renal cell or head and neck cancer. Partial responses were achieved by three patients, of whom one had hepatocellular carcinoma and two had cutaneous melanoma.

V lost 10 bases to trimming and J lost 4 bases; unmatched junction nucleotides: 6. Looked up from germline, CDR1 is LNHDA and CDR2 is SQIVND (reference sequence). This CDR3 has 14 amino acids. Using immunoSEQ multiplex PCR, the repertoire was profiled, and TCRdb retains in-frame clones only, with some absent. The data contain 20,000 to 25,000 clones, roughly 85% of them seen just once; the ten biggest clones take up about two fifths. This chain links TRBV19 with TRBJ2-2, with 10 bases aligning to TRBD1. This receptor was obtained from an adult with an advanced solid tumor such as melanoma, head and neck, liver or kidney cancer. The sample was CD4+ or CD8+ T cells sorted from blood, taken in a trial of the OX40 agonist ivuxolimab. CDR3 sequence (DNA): TGTGCCACTGACAGGGGGCGGGCCACCGGGGAGCTGTTTTTT. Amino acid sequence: CATDRGRATGELFF. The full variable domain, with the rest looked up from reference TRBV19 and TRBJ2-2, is DGGITQSPKYLFRKEGQNVTLSCEQNLNHDAMYWYRQDPGQGLRLIYYSQIVNDFQKGDIAEGYSVSREKKESFPLTVTSAQKNPTAFYLCATDRGRATGELFFGEGSRLTVL.